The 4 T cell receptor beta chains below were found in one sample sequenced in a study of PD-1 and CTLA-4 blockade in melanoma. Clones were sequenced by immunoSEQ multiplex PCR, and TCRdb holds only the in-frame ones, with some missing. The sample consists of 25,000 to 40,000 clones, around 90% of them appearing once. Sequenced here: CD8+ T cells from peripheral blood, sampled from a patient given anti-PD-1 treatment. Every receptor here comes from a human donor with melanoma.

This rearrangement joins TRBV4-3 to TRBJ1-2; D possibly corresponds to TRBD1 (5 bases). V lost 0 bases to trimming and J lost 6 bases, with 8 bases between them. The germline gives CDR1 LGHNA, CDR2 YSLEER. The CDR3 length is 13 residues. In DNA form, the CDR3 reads TGCGCCAGCAGCCAAGAAGGGGAGGATGGCTACACCTTC. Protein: CASSQEGEDGYTF.

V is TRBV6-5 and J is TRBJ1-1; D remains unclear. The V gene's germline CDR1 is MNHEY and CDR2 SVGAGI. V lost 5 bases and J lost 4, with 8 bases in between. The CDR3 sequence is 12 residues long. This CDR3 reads CASSPHGTEAFF. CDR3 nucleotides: TGTGCCAGCAGTCCTCATGGCACTGAAGCTTTCTTT.

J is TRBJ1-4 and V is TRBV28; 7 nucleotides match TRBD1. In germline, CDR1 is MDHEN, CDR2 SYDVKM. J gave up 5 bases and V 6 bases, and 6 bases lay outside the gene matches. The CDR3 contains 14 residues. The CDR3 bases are TGTGCCAGCAGCACGACAGGGCACAATGAAAAACTGTTTTTT. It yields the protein CASSTTGHNEKLFF. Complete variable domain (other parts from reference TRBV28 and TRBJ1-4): DVKVTQSSRYLVKRTGEKVFLECVQDMDHENMFWYRQDPGLGLRLIYFSYDVKMKEKGDIPEGYSVSREKKERFSLILESASTNQTSMYLCASSTTGHNEKLFFGSGTQLSVL.

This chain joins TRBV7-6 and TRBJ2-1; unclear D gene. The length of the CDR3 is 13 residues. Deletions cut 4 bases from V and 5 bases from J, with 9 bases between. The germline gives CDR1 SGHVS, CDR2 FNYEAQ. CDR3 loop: CASSSSGHNEQFF. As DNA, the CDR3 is TGTGCCAGCAGCTCCTCGGGCCACAATGAGCAGTTCTTC.